The 17 T cell receptor beta chains in this list originate from one sample, sequenced in a study of blood T cell repertoires in COVID-19. Data came from immunoSEQ multiplex PCR; TCRdb stores just in-frame clones and leaves some out. The sample records some 160,000 clones, about 80% being singletons. The sequenced material came from PBMCs or T cells enriched from blood (not recorded which). The receptors originated from a woman in her sixties or seventies in a cohort exposed to, infected with or recovered from COVID-19 (not recorded which).

The V call is TRBV11-3, the J call TRBJ2-2, with 9 positions matching TRBD2. The V and J ends lost 3 bases and 5 bases, in that order; junction bases with no gene match: 4. Germline V gene sequence: CDR1 SGHNT, CDR2 YENEEA. The CDR3 sequence is 15 residues long. CDR3 bases: TGTGCCAGCAGCTTGACTAGCGGACTTACCGGGGAGCTGTTTTTT. Translation: CASSLTSGLTGELFF.

The J gene is TRBJ1-1, the V gene TRBV19, with 12 bases fitting TRBD1. The CDR3 is 18 amino acids. Germline trimming cut 3 bases from V and 1 base from J; bases unmatched to any gene: 9. Germline CDR1 LNHDA, CDR2 SQIVND (reference sequence). This CDR3 reads CASSIRDRGRLKNTEAFF. The CDR3 nucleotides are TGTGCCAGTAGTATCCGGGACAGGGGGCGGCTTAAGAACACTGAAGCTTTCTTT. Based on the CDR3 plus reference TRBV19 and TRBJ1-1, the full variable domain is DGGITQSPKYLFRKEGQNVTLSCEQNLNHDAMYWYRQDPGQGLRLIYYSQIVNDFQKGDIAEGYSVSREKKESFPLTVTSAQKNPTAFYLCASSIRDRGRLKNTEAFFGQGTRLTVV.

The chain carries TRBV27 and TRBJ2-1; TRBD2 matches at 7 bases. J gave up 6 bases and V 5 bases, and 10 bases lay outside the gene matches. The CDR3 is made up of 15 amino acids. Looked up from germline, CDR1 is MNHEY and CDR2 is SMNVEV (reference sequence). The CDR3 DNA follows: TGTGCCAGCAGTCAAAGCCTAGCGGCACTCAATGAGCAGTTCTTC. Translating it yields CASSQSLAALNEQFF.

This clone was seen once. The V gene is TRBV3-1 (or the pseudogene TRBV3-2), the J gene TRBJ2-1; TRBD2 aligns across 10 bases. Germline V gene data show CDR1 as LGHDT and CDR2 as YNNKEL (reference sequence). The V and J ends lost 7 bases and 8 bases, in that order; junction bases with no gene match: 8. The CDR3 is made up of 14 amino acids. CDR3 region: CASKPAGGVDEQFF. As DNA, the CDR3 is TGTGCCAGCAAACCAGCGGGAGGGGTCGATGAGCAGTTCTTC.

The chain couples TRBV28 to TRBJ1-2, with a weak D call TRBD1 (5 bases). Germline assignment: CDR1 MDHEN and CDR2 SYDVKM. V lost 5 bases, J lost 4 bases, and 17 bases lay in between. CDR3 length: 15 amino acids. This chain's CDR3 is CASSARQTLLYGYTF. The CDR3 nucleotides are TGTGCCAGCAGTGCCCGACAGACATTGCTCTATGGCTACACCTTC.

This chain connects TRBV18 to TRBJ1-1, with 9 bases fitting TRBD1. Germline CDR1 and CDR2: KGHSH and LQKENI. CDR3 length: 13 residues. The J segment lost 1 base and the V segment lost 6 bases, leaving 0 bases of the junction unmatched. CDR3 sequence: CASSTGGNTEAFF. The DNA of the CDR3 is TGTGCCAGCTCGACAGGGGGGAACACTGAAGCTTTCTTT.

The chain couples TRBV27 to TRBJ2-7; D gene unclear. Per the germline V gene, CDR1 is MNHEY and CDR2 is SMNVEV (reference sequence). The CDR3 spans 12 residues. With 3 bases removed from V and 6 bases from J, the gap between germline ends came to 9 bases. The CDR3 protein is CASSFHGGEQYF. The CDR3 DNA reads TGTGCCAGCAGTTTCCATGGCGGCGAGCAGTACTTC.

The chain recombines TRBV19 with TRBJ2-7, with D maybe TRBD1 (5 bases). Germline V gene sequence: CDR1 LNHDA, CDR2 SQIVND (reference sequence). The CDR3 has 14 residues. The V and J ends lost 3 bases and 3 bases respectively, with 12 bases between them. CDR3: CASSIRAAFYEQYF. The CDR3 DNA reads TGTGCCAGTAGTATCAGGGCAGCCTTCTACGAGCAGTACTTC.

The gene calls are TRBV6-2 or TRBV6-3 and TRBJ2-7; no reliable D call. The CDR3 is 12 residues long. Trimming cost V 5 bases and J 4 bases, with 9 bases left between them. Germline V gene sequence: CDR1 MNHEY, CDR2 SVGEGT. In nucleotides, the CDR3 is TGTGCCAGCAGTGCACAGCAGTACGAGCAGTACTTC. It translates to CASSAQQYEQYF.

A few counts support this clone. CDR3 nucleotides: TGTGCCAGCAGCTTATTTCGTAGGACTAGCGGATACAATGAGCAGTTCTTC. It encodes CASSLFRRTSGYNEQFF. The rearrangement links TRBV7-6 to TRBJ2-1; 10 bases align to TRBD2. The length of the CDR3 is 17 residues. V lost 2 bases, J lost 4 bases, and 8 bases stayed unmatched. Germline V lookup: CDR1 SGHVS, CDR2 FNYEAQ.

This clone was counted between two and nine times. The V and J genes are TRBV24-1 and TRBJ1-1, with D possibly being TRBD1 (6 bases). The CDR3 runs to 17 residues. The germline V gene encodes CDR1 KGHDR and CDR2 SFDVKD. Trimming removed 4 bases at V and 5 bases at J, with 22 bases between. The CDR3 DNA is TGTGCCACCAGTGACCCCTGCCACAGGGCCCTTCGGACTGAAGCTTTCTTT. Its translation is CATSDPCHRALRTEAFF.

V is TRBV18 and J is TRBJ1-6, with 7 bases aligning to TRBD1. With V trimmed by 4 bases and J by 10 bases, 10 bases remained unmatched. CDR3 size: 15 residues. Per the germline V gene, CDR1 is KGHSH and CDR2 is LQKENI. The chain's CDR3 is CASSLYGTANSPLHF. The CDR3 DNA sequence: TGTGCCAGCTCACTCTACGGGACAGCTAACTCACCCCTCCACTTT.

V usage is TRBV5-8 and J usage is TRBJ2-1; tentative D call: TRBD2 (5 bases). The CDR3 runs 15 residues. CDR1 SGHTS and CDR2 YDEGEE come from the germline V gene. Between the trimmed V and J ends, which lost 0 bases and 0 bases, there was a span of 7 bases. The CDR3 DNA follows: TGTGCCAGCAGCTTGGCCGCGGGCTCCTACAATGAGCAGTTCTTC. Its translation is CASSLAAGSYNEQFF.

This chain connects TRBV2 to TRBJ2-1, with 7 bases fitting TRBD2. This CDR3 comprises 13 residues. The germline V gene encodes CDR1 SNHLY and CDR2 FYNNEI. The V and J ends lost 8 bases and 0 bases, in that order; junction bases with no gene match: 1. The CDR3 DNA reads TGTGCCAGCCGGGAGGTCTCCTACAATGAGCAGTTCTTC. Amino acid sequence: CASREVSYNEQFF.

J is TRBJ2-7 and V is TRBV13, with TRBD1 matching over 7 bases. Losses at the gene ends were 7 bases for V and 5 bases for J; bases not matched to a gene: 8. CDR3 length: 13 amino acids. In germline, CDR1 is PRHDT, CDR2 FYEKMQ (reference sequence). DNA for the CDR3: TGTGCCAGCACCCTCAGAAGGGGGCACGAGCAGTACTTC. Its protein is CASTLRRGHEQYF.

This clone was recorded once. V and J are TRBV5-1 and TRBJ2-7; D is uncertain. The germline CDR1 and CDR2 sequences are SGHRS and YFSETQ. The V gene lost 5 bases and the J gene lost 3 bases, with 15 bases spanning the gap. The CDR3 contains 14 residues. The CDR3 region is CASSMGPSHYEQYF. CDR3 nucleotide sequence: TGCGCCAGCAGTATGGGCCCTTCCCACTACGAGCAGTACTTC.

The chain links TRBV9 to TRBJ2-2, with a weak D call TRBD2 (6 bases). The ends were cut back, 4 bases at V and 6 bases at J, with 16 bases in the middle. The CDR3 covers 15 residues. Per the germline V gene, CDR1 is SGDLS and CDR2 is YYNGEE. In nucleotides, the CDR3 is TGTGCCAGCAGCACTTCGGAGGGCAGGGCCGGGGAGCTGTTTTTT. It is translated as CASSTSEGRAGELFF.